This TCR beta chain was documented in a study of blood T cell repertoires in COVID-19 (dated by TCRdb to 2018 to 2020). Background on the whole study: The collaborator samples originated in the United States, Italy and Spain and spanned the acute and convalescent phases of COVID-19. Where available, HLA class I and class II types were obtained from metadata supplied by the sample provider rather than from assay-based typing. A freely available public database, intended as a resource for researchers studying the immune response to SARS-CoV-2, is where the repertoires were released. The samples were drawn from the first 160 participants of the ongoing ImmuneRACE study and from 950 to 1,500 subjects provided by 6 global collaborators. Deeply sampled blood TCRbeta repertoires from subjects exposed to, actively infected with, or recovered from COVID-19 were included in the dataset. Sample metadata almost always included a de-identified subject ID, COVID-19 status, age in years and sex. The material from the prospective study consisted of cDNA or gDNA derived from T cells, B-cell-depleted T cells, or PBMCs.

In Seattle, one collaborating source enrolled patients while the infection was active and tracked those patients longitudinally over the course of disease. Each collaborating institution followed its own protocols to collect whole blood in K2EDTA tubes. For TCRbeta analysis, collaborators shipped samples in one of three forms: frozen whole blood, isolated PBMCs, or DNA extracted from either of those sample types. The immunoSEQ Assay, a bias-controlled multiplex PCR, was used to amplify TCRbeta CDR3 regions from genomic DNA. On the authors' methods: Nucleated cell counts per sample were estimated from amplification of reference gene primers within the assay. To quantify the absolute abundance of each unique TCRbeta CDR3 rearrangement, sequence reads were collapsed and filtered. For each sample, productive Simpson clonality was calculated by taking the square root of Simpson's diversity index across productive rearrangements. TCRdb stores this immuneACCESS table with in-frame sequences only. Part of the clones is absent; in the studies checked, under half of the shortfall reflects unresolved V genes, and no reason is known for the rest. That table supplies the V and J calls and clone size; D and trimming were determined from the DNA. This sample lists roughly 250,000 clones; approximately 85% were detected once. 0.85% to 1% of the sample is in the top ten clones.

What the research found in general, with its limitations: The quantity of clinical and demographic metadata differed by source and by participant and was supplied without curation.

Reading from cysteine to phenylalanine, the CDR3 counts 15 amino acids. CDR3 DNA only is kept here, 45 bases in frame from base 1. CDR1 SGDLS and CDR2 YYNGEE are derived from the germline V gene. Trimmed from V: 3 bases; trimmed from J: 9 bases; junction bases lacking a gene match: 6. A note on this clone: Its binding antigen is unknown. No much larger clone exists at a distance of one base, and base qualities are not known.

This sequence originates from a human donor with COVID-19, enrolled during active disease. The donor label of this sample is uncertain. The chain is made from TRBV9 and TRBJ2-1, with 13 central nucleotides matching TRBD2. The sequencing sample was made of peripheral blood. Here the CDR3 is given as CASSALLAGGAEQFF. Read as DNA, the sequence is TGTGCCAGCAGCGCCCTACTAGCGGGAGGGGCTGAGCAGTTCTTC.